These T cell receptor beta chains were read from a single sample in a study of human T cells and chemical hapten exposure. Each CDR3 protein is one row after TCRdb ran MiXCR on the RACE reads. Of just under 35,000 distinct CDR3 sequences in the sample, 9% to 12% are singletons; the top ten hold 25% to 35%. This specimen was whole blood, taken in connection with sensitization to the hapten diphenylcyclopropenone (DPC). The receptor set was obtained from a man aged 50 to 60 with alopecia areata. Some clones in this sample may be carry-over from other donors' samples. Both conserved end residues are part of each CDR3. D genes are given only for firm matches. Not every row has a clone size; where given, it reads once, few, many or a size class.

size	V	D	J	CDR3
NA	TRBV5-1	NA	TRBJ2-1	CASSLGVSGEVFYNEQFF
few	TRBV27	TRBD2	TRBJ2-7	CASSLIQREPPYEQYF
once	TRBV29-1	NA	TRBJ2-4	CSEPPGQNIQYF
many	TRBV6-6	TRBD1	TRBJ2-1	CASHPSPGTGKNEQFF
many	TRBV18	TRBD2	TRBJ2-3	CASSPGTSGGSSTDTQYF
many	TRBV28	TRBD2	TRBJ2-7	CASRPGGLAGEAGEQYF
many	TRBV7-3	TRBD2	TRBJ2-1	CASSQRLAGGNEQFF
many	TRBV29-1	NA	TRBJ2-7	CSVEVRTYEQYF
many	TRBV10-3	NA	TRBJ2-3	CAISDWGSTDTQYF
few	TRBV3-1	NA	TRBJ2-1	CASSQDSRKVNEQFF
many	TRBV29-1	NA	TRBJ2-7	CSVEDYSEVSYEQYF
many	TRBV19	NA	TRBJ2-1	CASSRGSISSYNEQFF
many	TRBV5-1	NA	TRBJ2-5	CASSLGQGYQETQYF
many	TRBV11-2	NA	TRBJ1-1	CASSLDPGPNTEAFF
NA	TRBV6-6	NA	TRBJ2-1	CASSYATGTGHNEQFF
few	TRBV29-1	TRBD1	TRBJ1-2	CSVEDRRDRDNPYGYTF